This T cell receptor (beta chain) was sequenced for a study of CD8+ T cells in alopecia areata. Study-level results: The study found higher clonality in lesional than normal scalp, especially in alopecia totalis/universalis.

A remark on this clone: Antigen specificity is unknown.

As the sequencing template, cDNA was produced by extracting RNA and reverse transcribing it. Sequencing was performed with immunoSEQ multiplex PCR; in TCRdb, only in-frame clones are kept and a portion is missing. This table holds around 250,000 clones, around two thirds found once. The CDR3 is 11 residues long. Looked up from germline, CDR1 is SQVTM and CDR2 is ANQGSEA. Trimming removed 0 bases from V and 8 bases from J, with 6 bases in between. The chain links TRBV29-1 to TRBJ2-3; D is uncertain. This receptor was taken from a human donor with alopecia areata. The sample here was CD4+ T cells sorted from blood, taken at week 0. CDR3 sequence: CSVEDPGTQYF. DNA of the CDR3: TGCAGCGTTGAAGATCCGGGTACGCAGTATTTT.